This TCR beta chain was sequenced in a study of T-cell memory formation after mild COVID-19. Notes on the study in general: Researchers report contracting CD4+ clones mostly in CM and EM, with CD8+ clones in EMRA.

This CDR3 has 16 amino acids. V lost 5 bases, J lost 3 bases, and 10 bases stayed unmatched. Germline-derived CDR1 and CDR2 are MNHEY and SVGAGI. This clonotype was seen more than once but under ten times. Its antigen is not identified. TCRdb analysed the 5' RACE reads with MiXCR anew, one entry per CDR3 protein. The sample includes around 440,000 distinct CDR3 sequences, 15% to 20% of them seen just once. This sequence joins TRBV6-5 and TRBJ2-1; 7 nucleotides agree with TRBD1. Sample: PBMCs or a T cell subset sorted from them (not recorded which). This receptor was obtained from an adult woman who had mild COVID-19 (a few samples of this study predate the infection). Cell type and time point are not known. CDR3 loop: CASSRDSSLLYNEQFF. CDR3 nucleotide sequence: TGTGCCAGCAGTCGGGACAGCTCCCTTCTCTACAATGAGCAGTTCTTC.